The source of this TCR beta chain is a study of long-term antiretroviral therapy in people with HIV. This clone qualifies as medium-sized. An immunoSEQ assay, version v3.0, was performed at survey level. Only in-frame clones appear in the TCRdb table, and some are missing; sequencing was by immunoSEQ multiplex PCR. The sample consists of 15,000 to 20,000 clones, around 80% of them appearing once. The CDR3 length is 14 residues. Trimming cost V 0 bases and J 2 bases, with 6 bases left between them. Germline V gene data show CDR1 as SGHNT and CDR2 as YYREEE (reference sequence). Sequenced here: unsorted PBMCs, sampled 0.1 years after starting antiretroviral therapy. This rearrangement joins TRBV5-4 to TRBJ1-5; perhaps TRBD1 as D (5 bases). This clonotype originated in a man between 18 and 35 years old with HIV. DNA for the CDR3: TGTGCCAGCAGCTTGGAAGGGGGCAATCAGCCCCAGCATTTT. It encodes CASSLEGGNQPQHF.